This is a list of T cell receptor beta chains from one sample in a study of human T cells and chemical hapten exposure. TCRdb reprocessed the RACE reads with MiXCR, giving one entry per CDR3 protein. The sample records about 34,000 distinct CDR3 sequences, 5.5% being singletons. Sequences were obtained from whole blood. The origin of the receptors is a human donor in good health. Some clones in this sample may be carry-over from other donors' samples. The CDR3 runs from the conserved cysteine through the conserved F or W. Fields, in order: V gene, J gene, clone size, D gene, CDR3 DNA, CDR3 protein. The D gene is left open where the match is weak. A clone size is listed for some rows: how often the clone was seen (once, few, many), or a class if it is expanded.

v_call: TRBV6-2/TRBV6-3
j_call: TRBJ2-7
clone_size: many
d_call: TRBD1
cdr3_nt: TGTGCCAGCAGCAAGCGGCCGTCCGGACAGGGGGCCCACGAGCAGTACTTC
cdr3_aa: CASSKRPSGQGAHEQYF

v_call: TRBV19
j_call: TRBJ2-1
clone_size: many
d_call: TRBD1
cdr3_nt: TGTGCCAGTAGTATTGGGGGGACAGGGTACAATGAGCAGTTCTTC
cdr3_aa: CASSIGGTGYNEQFF

v_call: TRBV7-2
j_call: TRBJ2-3
clone_size: NA
d_call: NA
cdr3_nt: TGTGCCAGCAGCTTATCCAGGGATGGAGATACGCAGTATTTT
cdr3_aa: CASSLSRDGDTQYF

v_call: TRBV3-1
j_call: TRBJ2-3
clone_size: many
d_call: NA
cdr3_nt: TGTGCCAGCAGCCAAGATGGCTCATTCGCGGGGCCTAGCACAGATACGCAGTATTTT
cdr3_aa: CASSQDGSFAGPSTDTQYF

v_call: TRBV18
j_call: TRBJ2-2
clone_size: few
d_call: NA
cdr3_nt: TGTGCCAGCTCACCACCAGGCGTTCGGACCGGGGAGCTGTTTTTT
cdr3_aa: CASSPPGVRTGELFF

v_call: TRBV12-3/TRBV12-4
j_call: TRBJ1-3
clone_size: many
d_call: NA
cdr3_nt: TGTGCCAGCAGGGTAGCTGGAGGCTCTGGAAACACCATATATTTT
cdr3_aa: CASRVAGGSGNTIYF

v_call: TRBV11-2
j_call: TRBJ1-2
clone_size: many
d_call: NA
cdr3_nt: TGTGCCAGCAGCTTAAACCGTAACTATGGCTACACCTTC
cdr3_aa: CASSLNRNYGYTF

v_call: TRBV20-1
j_call: TRBJ2-1
clone_size: NA
d_call: TRBD2
cdr3_nt: TGCAGTGCTAGGCGCGGGGGGGCCTCCTACAATGAGCAGTTCTTC
cdr3_aa: CSARRGGASYNEQFF

v_call: TRBV7-6
j_call: TRBJ2-5
clone_size: NA
d_call: NA
cdr3_nt: TGTGCCAGCAGCTTCGCCCGAGACATCGACCAAGAGACCCAGTACTTC
cdr3_aa: CASSFARDIDQETQYF

v_call: TRBV9
j_call: TRBJ2-5
clone_size: many
d_call: TRBD2
cdr3_nt: TGTGCCAGCAGCGTATCCCCGGGACTAGCGGGGGGCCTGCCCGAGACCCAGTACTTC
cdr3_aa: CASSVSPGLAGGLPETQYF

v_call: TRBV6-2/TRBV6-3
j_call: TRBJ1-1
clone_size: many
d_call: NA
cdr3_nt: TGTGCCAGCAGCCTCGTGGCCTCCGGTAGGACTGAAGCTTTCTTT
cdr3_aa: CASSLVASGRTEAFF

v_call: TRBV3-1
j_call: TRBJ2-2
clone_size: many
d_call: TRBD2
cdr3_nt: TGTGCCAGCAGCCAGGGACTAGGGGCCGGGGAGCTGTTTTTT
cdr3_aa: CASSQGLGAGELFF

v_call: TRBV30
j_call: TRBJ1-6
clone_size: NA
d_call: NA
cdr3_nt: TGTGCCTGGAGTCTCAACATCGGTAATTCACCCCTCCACTTT
cdr3_aa: CAWSLNIGNSPLHF

v_call: TRBV21-1
j_call: TRBJ1-1
clone_size: NA
d_call: NA
cdr3_nt: TGTGCCAGCAGCAACGGAGACCCCGACACTGAAGCTTTCTTT
cdr3_aa: CASSNGDPDTEAFF

v_call: TRBV13
j_call: TRBJ2-3
clone_size: many
d_call: NA
cdr3_nt: TGTGCCAGCAGCCGACTTGCCTCCCGCGACCCCACAGATACGCAGTATTTT
cdr3_aa: CASSRLASRDPTDTQYF

v_call: TRBV7-2
j_call: TRBJ2-3
clone_size: many
d_call: TRBD2
cdr3_nt: TGTGCCAGCAGTATTACCGGGGGGTCCCCCACAGATACGCAGTATTTT
cdr3_aa: CASSITGGSPTDTQYF

v_call: TRBV5-6
j_call: TRBJ2-1
clone_size: NA
d_call: NA
cdr3_nt: TGTGCCAGCAGCTTGGGACAGTACTACAATGAGCAGTTCTTC
cdr3_aa: CASSLGQYYNEQFF

v_call: TRBV28
j_call: TRBJ2-7
clone_size: NA
d_call: NA
cdr3_nt: TGTGCCAGCACCCAAATTGGGGCAGGGTATCACTACGAGCAGTACTTC
cdr3_aa: CASTQIGAGYHYEQYF

v_call: TRBV12-3/TRBV12-4
j_call: TRBJ2-1
clone_size: many
d_call: NA
cdr3_nt: TGTGCCAGAGCCTGGCCGCCGTTCAATGAGCAGTTCTTC
cdr3_aa: CARAWPPFNEQFF

v_call: TRBV4-3
j_call: TRBJ2-5
clone_size: many
d_call: NA
cdr3_nt: TGCGCCAGCAGCAGGGGGGGGGAGACCCAGTACTTC
cdr3_aa: CASSRGGETQYF

v_call: TRBV6-2/TRBV6-3
j_call: TRBJ1-2
clone_size: few
d_call: TRBD1
cdr3_nt: TGTGCCAGCAGTTACTCGGAAGGGGGCGGCTATGGCTACACCTTC
cdr3_aa: CASSYSEGGGYGYTF

v_call: TRBV11-1
j_call: TRBJ2-3
clone_size: many
d_call: NA
cdr3_nt: TGTGCCAGCAGCCTCGGGGCAGATACGCAGTATTTT
cdr3_aa: CASSLGADTQYF

v_call: TRBV6-2/TRBV6-3
j_call: TRBJ2-1
clone_size: many
d_call: TRBD2
cdr3_nt: TGTGCCAGCCTCAGCGGGGCCTCCTACAATGAGCAGTTCTTC
cdr3_aa: CASLSGASYNEQFF

v_call: TRBV5-4
j_call: TRBJ2-3
clone_size: few
d_call: TRBD1
cdr3_nt: TGTGCCAGCAGGAAAGGACAGGCCCATACGCAGTATTTT
cdr3_aa: CASRKGQAHTQYF

v_call: TRBV3-1
j_call: TRBJ2-1
clone_size: many
d_call: TRBD2
cdr3_nt: TGTGCCAGCAGCCAAGATTTAAGCGGGACTTACAATGAGCAGTTCTTC
cdr3_aa: CASSQDLSGTYNEQFF

v_call: TRBV12-3/TRBV12-4
j_call: TRBJ2-5
clone_size: few
d_call: TRBD1
cdr3_nt: TGTGCCAGCAGTTCTTCTTATACAGGGGGCCAGACCCAGTACTTC
cdr3_aa: CASSSSYTGGQTQYF